Presented here are 15 T cell receptor beta chains from one specimen sequenced in a study of T-cell memory formation after mild COVID-19. From the 5' RACE reads, TCRdb called clonotypes with MiXCR, one entry per CDR3 protein. Found here are under 50,000 distinct CDR3 sequences, less than 35% of them singletons; the top ten hold 40% to 50%. Sequencing used PBMCs or a T cell subset sorted from them (not recorded which). These receptor sequences come from a man aged 18 to 29 who had mild COVID-19 (a few samples of this study predate the infection). Cell type and time point are not known.

This clonotype was counted a few times. This chain uses TRBV6-5 with TRBJ2-1; possible D gene TRBD2, 6 bases. CDR3 length equals 14 residues. CDR1 MNHEY and CDR2 SVGAGI come from the germline V gene. Trimming left V 0 bases short and J 7 bases short, with 10 bases between. CDR3 sequence: CASSYSWRANEQFF. In DNA form, the CDR3 reads TGTGCCAGCAGTTACTCTTGGAGGGCGAATGAGCAGTTCTTC.

This chain links TRBV18 with TRBJ2-5; D is uncertain. The germline gives CDR1 KGHSH, CDR2 LQKENI. This CDR3 is 12 amino acids long. V gave up 2 bases and J gave up 4 bases, with 5 bases separating them. CDR3 nucleotide sequence: TGTGCCAGCTCACCAGGACGAGAGACCCAGTACTTC. It yields the protein CASSPGRETQYF.

This clonotype showed up just a few times. Here the CDR3 reads CASTLKTENTEAFF. The DNA of the CDR3 is TGTGCCAGCACCCTCAAGACAGAAAACACTGAAGCTTTCTTT. The genes are TRBV5-8 and TRBJ1-1; maybe TRBD1 (5 bases). Germline V gene sequence: CDR1 SGHTS, CDR2 YDEGEE. V lost 6 bases and J lost 2, with 14 bases in between. CDR3 length equals 14 residues.

This chain uses TRBV20-1 with TRBJ1-2; D remains ambiguous. CDR1 and CDR2 from the germline V gene are DFQATT and SNEGSKA (reference sequence). This CDR3 contains 13 residues. The CDR3 region is CGSPHGKDYGYTF. CDR3 nucleotides: TGCGGTTCCCCTCACGGAAAGGACTATGGCTACACCTTC.

The CDR3 nucleotides read TGTGCCAGCAGCTTCGGACTGGTTAATCAGCCCCAGCATTTT. This gives the protein CASSFGLVNQPQHF. This chain links TRBV2 with TRBJ1-5, with D unclear. The CDR3 is 14 residues long. Trimming cost V 6 bases and J 4 bases, with 13 bases left between them. The germline CDR1 and CDR2 sequences are SNHLY and FYNNEI.

This clonotype turned up a few times. The chain links TRBV6-2 or TRBV6-3 to TRBJ2-7, with 8 bases matching TRBD2. The CDR3 spans 13 residues. CDR1 and CDR2 from the germline V gene are MNHEY and SVGEGT. With 4 bases clipped from V and 4 bases from J, the junction kept 3 bases outside the gene matches. The CDR3 DNA follows: TGTGCCAGCAGTTTCCCTAGCGGGTACGAGCAGTACGTC. It translates to CASSFPSGYEQYV.

The genes are TRBV7-9 and TRBJ2-5; no clear D gene. The CDR3 has 17 residues. CDR1 is SEHNR and CDR2 is FQNEAQ in the germline V gene (reference sequence). Trimming shortened V by 0 bases and J by 0 bases, and 14 bases separated the two germline ends. The CDR3 region is CASSLAQALLYQETQYF. The CDR3, as DNA: TGTGCCAGCAGCTTAGCGCAAGCCCTCCTGTACCAAGAGACCCAGTACTTC.

The CDR3 here is CASSPRHIGTEAFF. The CDR3 DNA reads TGTGCCAGCAGCCCCCGGCACATTGGCACTGAAGCTTTCTTT. The chain couples TRBV7-8 to TRBJ1-1; D gene unclear. This CDR3 has 14 residues. V shed 5 bases and J shed 4 bases, with 14 bases lying between them. Germline lookup yields CDR1 SGHVS and CDR2 FQNEAQ.

A few counts support this clonotype. V is TRBV10-3 and J is TRBJ2-2, with a weak D call TRBD2 (5 bases). The CDR3 is made up of 15 amino acids. Germline V gene sequence: CDR1 ENHRY, CDR2 SYGVKD. Between the trimmed V and J ends, which lost 11 bases and 1 base, there was a span of 17 bases. DNA for the CDR3: TGTGCCTCCGCTACAGCTAGCCTGAACACCGGGGAGCTGTTTTTT. Amino acids: CASATASLNTGELFF.

The V and J genes are TRBV20-1 and TRBJ1-1; D call uncertain. V was pared by 1 base and J by 5 bases, with 8 bases between. This CDR3 contains 12 residues. Germline values: CDR1 DFQATT, CDR2 SNEGSKA (reference sequence). Here the CDR3 reads CSARGGETEAFF. CDR3 nucleotide sequence: TGCAGTGCTAGAGGCGGAGAAACTGAAGCTTTCTTT.

This chain joins TRBV2 and TRBJ1-2, with D unresolved. Trimming removed 4 bases from V and 4 bases from J, with 7 bases in between. Germline V gene data show CDR1 as SNHLY and CDR2 as FYNNEI. CDR3 size: 12 residues. This CDR3 reads CASSATGYGYTF. CDR3 DNA sequence: TGTGCCAGCAGTGCGACGGGCTATGGCTACACCTTC.

This clonotype was found a few times. The chain uses TRBV29-1 and TRBJ2-7; perhaps TRBD1 as D (5 bases). CDR3 size: 13 residues. V gave up 3 bases and J gave up 2 bases, with 11 bases separating them. CDR1 and CDR2 (germline): SQVTM, ANQGSEA. DNA for the CDR3: TGCAGCGTTGAGACAGCCCCTCCCTACGAGCAGTACTTC. It specifies CSVETAPPYEQYF.

The V and J genes are TRBV9 and TRBJ1-2; D is ambiguous. V was cut by 0 bases and J by 4 bases, with 13 bases left in between. The germline CDR1 and CDR2 sequences are SGDLS and YYNGEE. This CDR3 is 15 amino acids long. The CDR3, as DNA: TGTGCCAGCAGCGTAGTACCCCGGGATTCCTATGGCTACACCTTC. Amino acid sequence: CASSVVPRDSYGYTF.

The rearrangement links TRBV7-9 to TRBJ2-7, with TRBD1 as a possible D gene (6 bases). This CDR3 contains 16 residues. The germline CDR1 and CDR2 sequences are SEHNR and FQNEAQ (reference sequence). The ends were cut back, 5 bases at V and 0 bases at J, with 17 bases in the middle. The CDR3 sequence: CASSPSGGQNSYEQYF. CDR3 sequence (DNA): TGTGCCAGCAGCCCAAGCGGCGGACAGAACTCCTACGAGCAGTACTTC.

The V and J genes are TRBV12-3 or TRBV12-4 and TRBJ2-7; TRBD1 is a possible D gene (6 bases). This CDR3 spans 12 amino acids. V dropped 9 bases and J dropped 4 bases, with 13 bases sitting between them. In DNA form, the CDR3 reads TGTGCCAGGTTGCCGGACAGTTACGAGCAGTACTTC. Its translation: CARLPDSYEQYF.